This T cell receptor beta chain was obtained from a study of neurological immune-mediated disorders. Study results and caveats: None of the CDR3 amino acid sequences of expanded clones were shared across subjects, and this suggested private repertoires in all groups. HTLV-1-associated myelopathy had the most TCR clonal expansion, and multiple sclerosis had the least, less than healthy controls.

The authors made cDNA by 5'RACE with 10-nucleotide random UMIs. Using its own MiXCR run on the 5' RACE reads, TCRdb lists one record per CDR3 protein. The profile shows tens of thousands of distinct CDR3 sequences, roughly a tenth of them singletons. The sample's time point: longitudinal time-point 1 (baseline). Unsorted libraries were generated from 2 million PBMCs. These cells had been stored in RNAlater at -80 C. This CDR3 comprises 16 residues. V was pared by 1 base and J by 0 bases, with 12 bases between. In germline, CDR1 is SGHRS, CDR2 YFSETQ. In this sample, this clonotype turned up a few times. Antigen specificity is unknown.

The chain has TRBV5-1 and TRBJ2-3; D perhaps matches TRBD1 (5 bases). Sequencing used PBMCs. This TCR came from a male donor with HTLV-1-associated myelopathy (HAM/TSP). This CDR3 reads CASSLTRAISTDTQYF. In nucleotides, the CDR3 is TGCGCCAGCAGCTTGACCAGGGCCATAAGCACAGATACGCAGTATTTT. Using reference TRBV5-1 and TRBJ2-3 for the parts outside the CDR3, the full variable domain is KAGVTQTPRYLIKTRGQQVTLSCSPISGHRSVSWYQQTPGQGLQFLFEYFSETQRNKGNFPGRFSGRQFSNSRSEMNVSTLELGDSALYLCASSLTRAISTDTQYFGPGTRLTVL.